A single sample is the source of the 10 T cell receptor beta chains below, sequenced in a study of cytomegalovirus exposure and HLA in healthy donors. PCR was performed using 60 Vbeta and 13 Jbeta primers. Some clones are missing from TCRdb's copy, which holds only in-frame ones; the method was immunoSEQ multiplex PCR. This table holds 82,000 or so clones, 74% found once. Sequencing was carried out using PBMCs. The receptor set was obtained from a woman aged 45-60 years in good health and CMV-seropositive.

V and J are TRBV4-1 and TRBJ2-2; perhaps TRBD2 as D (6 bases). There are 16 residues in the CDR3. Germline V gene sequence: CDR1 MGHRA, CDR2 YSYEKL. V lost 1 base, J lost 3 bases, and 12 bases lay in between. CDR3 protein: CASSQGPIADTGELFF. The CDR3 bases are TGCGCCAGCAGCCAAGGCCCAATAGCGGACACCGGGGAGCTGTTTTTT.

This clone rates as medium-sized. The chain is built from TRBV27 and TRBJ1-5; the D gene is possibly TRBD1 (5 bases). Germline V CDR1 and CDR2: MNHEY, SMNVEV (reference sequence). The CDR3 loop spans 17 amino acids. Trimming removed 2 bases from V and 8 bases from J, with 22 bases in between. The CDR3 region has the DNA TGTGCCAGCAGTTTAAGTGGGGTTCAGGGATTATTTAAGCCCCAGCATTTT. This codes for CASSLSGVQGLFKPQHF.

This chain uses TRBV5-1 with TRBJ1-1; 7 positions agree with TRBD1. The CDR3 has 15 residues. Trimming removed 3 bases from V and 1 base from J; junction bases left unmatched: 6. Germline V gene sequence: CDR1 SGHRS, CDR2 YFSETQ. CDR3 sequence (DNA): TGCGCCAGCAGCTCGAGGGGACAGCAGAACACTGAAGCTTTCTTT. It yields the protein CASSSRGQQNTEAFF.

The chain couples TRBV29-1 to TRBJ2-2, with 7 nucleotides matching TRBD1. There are 14 residues in the CDR3. CDR1 and CDR2 from the germline V gene are SQVTM and ANQGSEA. V shed 3 bases and J 2 bases; nucleotides not matched to a gene: 3. The CDR3 coding sequence is TGCAGCGTTGAGGGACAGCAAAACACCGGGGAGCTGTTTTTT. It codes for CSVEGQQNTGELFF.

The chain uses TRBV2 and TRBJ2-3; TRBD2 might be the D (6 bases). Trimming left V 6 bases short and J 1 base short, with 11 bases between. The CDR3 sequence is 14 residues long. Per germline, CDR1 SNHLY and CDR2 FYNNEI. CDR3 sequence reads: CASRGGRGTDTQYF. CDR3 in DNA: TGTGCCAGCAGGGGGGGTCGAGGCACAGATACGCAGTATTTT.

The sample holds one count of this clone. The rearrangement links TRBV15 to TRBJ2-3, with 13 bases that match TRBD2. CDR1 is LNHNV and CDR2 is YYDKDF in the germline V gene (reference sequence). The CDR3 is made up of 17 amino acids. The junction had 6 bases not matched to a gene; V was cut back by 4 bases and J by 2 bases. The CDR3 protein is CATSTWGLAGHTDTQYF. In DNA form, the CDR3 reads TGTGCCACCAGCACCTGGGGACTAGCGGGGCACACAGATACGCAGTATTTT.

To note about this clone: A junction end diverges from the germline sequence, so it may reflect a read error. V gene TRBV19 combines with J gene TRBJ2-3; a possible D gene is TRBD2 (5 bases). There are 12 residues in the CDR3. Germline loops: CDR1 LNHDA, CDR2 SQIVND (reference sequence). DNA of the CDR3: TGTGCCAGTAGGATAGGAGGAGATACGCAGTATTTT. Encoded protein: CASRIGGDTQYF.

This clone was detected a few times. The V and J genes are TRBV11-3 and TRBJ2-1, with TRBD2 matching 7 bases. Germline V gene data show CDR1 as SGHNT and CDR2 as YENEEA. CDR3 size: 13 residues. V lost 6 bases and J lost 7; bases outside the gene matches: 6. This CDR3 reads CASSPGTTNEQFF. The CDR3 coding sequence is TGTGCCAGCAGTCCGGGGACTACGAATGAGCAGTTCTTC.

This clone has a count of ten or more. The chain is built from TRBV6-4 and TRBJ2-6; D call uncertain. Trimming stripped 0 bases from V and 0 bases from J, with 3 bases between. Germline loops: CDR1 MRHNA, CDR2 SNTAGT. The CDR3 spans 15 residues. DNA of the CDR3: TGTGCCAGCAGTGACTCCAACTCTGGGGCCAACGTCCTGACTTTC. It translates to CASSDSNSGANVLTF.

The chain couples TRBV5-4 to TRBJ2-3, with TRBD2 identical over 12 bases. From germline, CDR1 is SGHNT and CDR2 YYREEE (reference sequence). V was pared by 4 bases and J by 5 bases, with 5 bases of the junction left unmatched. The CDR3 runs 15 residues. CDR3 amino acids: CASSPSGRAEDTQYF. The CDR3 DNA follows: TGTGCCAGCAGCCCTAGCGGGAGGGCCGAAGATACGCAGTATTTT. The whole variable domain, remainder taken from reference TRBV5-4 and TRBJ2-3, is ETGVTQSPTHLIKTRGQQVTLRCSSQSGHNTVSWYQQALGQGPQFIFQYYREEENGRGNFPPRFSGLQFPNYSSELNVNALELDDSALYLCASSPSGRAEDTQYFGPGTRLTVL.